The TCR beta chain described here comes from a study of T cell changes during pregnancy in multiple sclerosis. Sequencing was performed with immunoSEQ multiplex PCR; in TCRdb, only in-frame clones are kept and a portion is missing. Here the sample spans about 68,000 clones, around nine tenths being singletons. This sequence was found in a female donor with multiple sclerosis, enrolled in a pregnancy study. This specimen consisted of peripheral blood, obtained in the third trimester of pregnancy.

The chain's CDR3 is CASSSPRRGGYNEQFF. CDR3 sequence (DNA): TGTGCCAGTAGTAGCCCCCGGAGGGGGGGGTACAATGAGCAGTTCTTC. This sequence joins TRBV19 and TRBJ2-1; perhaps TRBD2 as D (7 bases). Between the trimmed V and J ends, which lost 4 bases and 4 bases, there was a span of 17 bases. This CDR3 has 16 residues. CDR1 and CDR2 from the germline V gene are LNHDA and SQIVND (reference sequence). Using reference TRBV19 and TRBJ2-1 for the parts outside the CDR3, the full variable domain is DGGITQSPKYLFRKEGQNVTLSCEQNLNHDAMYWYRQDPGQGLRLIYYSQIVNDFQKGDIAEGYSVSREKKESFPLTVTSAQKNPTAFYLCASSSPRRGGYNEQFFGPGTRLTVL.